A selection of T cell receptor beta chains follows, all from one sample in a study of vaccination effects on CD4 cells after COVID-19. Antigens of these TCRs are unknown. The method was immunoSEQ multiplex PCR; TCRdb's version includes in-frame clones alone and lacks a portion of them. The sample includes about 64,000 clones, approximately 72% of them seen just once. Specimen: CD4+ T cells from PBMCs cultured without peptide, collected before COVID-19 vaccination. The receptors derive from a human donor who had a prior SARS-CoV-2 infection. Both conserved end residues are part of each CDR3. Fields, in order: J gene, D gene, clone size, V gene, CDR3 DNA, CDR3 protein. A D gene is named only where the DNA matches it firmly. Rows give clone size only sometimes, using once, few, many, or a class for an expanded clone.

TRBJ1-1	NA	few	TRBV7-6	TGTGCCAGCAGCCTCTACAGGGCTGGTGAAGCTTTCTTT	CASSLYRAGEAFF
TRBJ2-5	NA	NA	TRBV9	TGTGCCAGCAGCGTAGGCGGTGGGCCCCAAGAGACCCAGTACTTC	CASSVGGGPQETQYF
TRBJ1-1	NA	NA	TRBV19	TGTGCCAGTAAAGGGTGGGGGGGCACAAGCGCTGAAGCTTTCTTT	CASKGWGGTSAEAFF
TRBJ1-1	NA	NA	TRBV10-3	TGTGCCATCAGTGTGCAGGCGGGCTTGAACACTGAAGCTTTCTTT	CAISVQAGLNTEAFF
TRBJ2-5	NA	NA	TRBV7-2	TGTGCCAGCAGCTTGGACTTCCAAGAGACCCAGTACTTC	CASSLDFQETQYF
TRBJ2-5	TRBD2	NA	TRBV4-1	TGCGCCAGCAGCGCGGGGGGTTTACAAGAGACCCAGTACTTC	CASSAGGLQETQYF
TRBJ2-7	NA	NA	TRBV19	TGTGCCAGTAGTAGGACGAGGCTCTACGAGCAGTACTTC	CASSRTRLYEQYF
TRBJ2-1	NA	NA	TRBV5-1	TGCGCCAGCAGCTTGGGAGAGGGATCCTACAATGAGCAGTTCTTC	CASSLGEGSYNEQFF
TRBJ2-5	NA	NA	TRBV5-1	TGCGCCAGCAGCTTGGTTGGGATCCAAGAGACCCAGTACTTC	CASSLVGIQETQYF
TRBJ2-1	TRBD2	NA	TRBV19	TGTGCCAGTAGGCCCGTAGCGGGGGGCTCTTACAATGAGCAGTTCTTC	CASRPVAGGSYNEQFF
TRBJ2-1	TRBD2	once	TRBV7-3	TGTGCCAGCAGCTTAAATCGGCGGGGGGGCAACAATGAGCAGTTCTTC	CASSLNRRGGNNEQFF
TRBJ2-3	NA	once	TRBV24-1	TGTGCCAATACGGGACAACGAGAAGATACGCAGTATTTT	CANTGQREDTQYF
TRBJ1-1	NA	NA	TRBV6-1	TGTGCCAGCAGTGAGATGTGGCCCACGGGGACTGAAGCTTTCTTT	CASSEMWPTGTEAFF
TRBJ2-3	NA	NA	TRBV6-2/TRBV6-3	TGTGCCAGCAGTTACTCCCAAACGACAAAAGATACGCAGTATTTT	CASSYSQTTKDTQYF
TRBJ1-2	TRBD1	NA	TRBV6-5	TGTGCCAGCAGTCCGGGACAGACCCTTTATGGCTACACCTTC	CASSPGQTLYGYTF
TRBJ1-1	NA	NA	TRBV21-1	TGTGCCAGCAGCCCGCGGGCGTTAACGGGCACTGAAGCTTTCTTT	CASSPRALTGTEAFF
TRBJ2-5	NA	once	TRBV27	TGTGCCAGCAGTCCCCCCGGGCTGACCCAGTACTTC	CASSPPGLTQYF
TRBJ2-5	NA	few	TRBV11-3	TGTGCCAGCAGCTTAGGGGGGAGGGAGACCCAGTACTTC	CASSLGGRETQYF
TRBJ2-3	NA	NA	TRBV7-8	TGTGCCAGCAGCTTAGCGGAGGTCGGCCTCACAGATACGCAGTATTTT	CASSLAEVGLTDTQYF
TRBJ2-1	TRBD2	NA	TRBV18	TGTGCCAGCTCACCCAAACTAGCGGGGGATCATGAGCAGTTCTTC	CASSPKLAGDHEQFF
TRBJ2-3	TRBD2	NA	TRBV18	TGTGCCAGCTCACCTCTCCCGGGGGGGAGCACAGATACGCAGTATTTT	CASSPLPGGSTDTQYF
TRBJ2-3	NA	NA	TRBV9	TGTGCCTCGAACAGGGCCCCCCGCCTCACAGATACGCAGTATTTT	CASNRAPRLTDTQYF
TRBJ2-1	NA	NA	TRBV10-2	TGCGCCAGCAGCAGCGGAACCTACAATGAGCAGTTCTTC	CASSSGTYNEQFF
TRBJ1-2	NA	NA	TRBV9	TGTGCCAGCAGCGAGGGAGGTTGGGGGTTGAACTATGGCTACACCTTC	CASSEGGWGLNYGYTF
TRBJ1-2	NA	NA	TRBV5-5	TGTGCCAGCAGCTTGGGCCGCGCAGAGATGGGCTATGGCTACACCTTC	CASSLGRAEMGYGYTF
TRBJ2-7	TRBD2	NA	TRBV18	TGTGCCAGCTCACCACCCTCGCGGGGGGCCTACGAGCAGTACTTC	CASSPPSRGAYEQYF
TRBJ1-6	NA	NA	TRBV19	TGTGCCAGTAAGGGGGGGAATAATTCACCCCTCCACTTT	CASKGGNNSPLHF
TRBJ2-1	TRBD2	few	TRBV4-3	TGCGCCAGCAGCCAAGGAGTAGCGGGACCGTACAATGAGCAGTTCTTC	CASSQGVAGPYNEQFF
TRBJ1-4	TRBD1	NA	TRBV7-2	TGTGCCAGCAGCCTTTTCCAAGGGGGCGCTGGGGAAAAACTGTTTTTT	CASSLFQGGAGEKLFF
TRBJ2-1	TRBD1	few	TRBV12-3/TRBV12-4	TGTGCCAGCAGTGGTGGAGACAGGGGACAGTTCTTC	CASSGGDRGQFF
TRBJ2-3	NA	NA	TRBV4-3	TGCGCCAGCAGCCAAGATACAGGCACAGATACGCAGTATTTT	CASSQDTGTDTQYF
TRBJ1-6	NA	few	TRBV6-6	TGTGCCAGCAGTTACGACGGACAGCTTAATTCACCCCTCCACTTT	CASSYDGQLNSPLHF
TRBJ1-2	TRBD1	NA	TRBV20-1	TGCAGTGGGGACAGGGAGTATGGCTACACCTTC	CSGDREYGYTF
TRBJ2-6	NA	NA	TRBV2	TGTGCCAGCAGTCAAGAGGACTCTGGGGCCAACGTCCTGACTTTC	CASSQEDSGANVLTF
TRBJ1-4	TRBD1	once	TRBV7-2	TGTGCCAGCAGCTTGGACAGGGGGGATGAAAAACTGTTTTTT	CASSLDRGDEKLFF
TRBJ1-2	TRBD1	NA	TRBV30	TGTGCCTGGAGTGGTCGACAGGGTAACTATGGCTACACCTTC	CAWSGRQGNYGYTF
TRBJ2-7	NA	NA	TRBV5-1	TGCGCCAGCAGCTTGCCAGGACCTTACGAGCAGTACTTC	CASSLPGPYEQYF
TRBJ2-1	NA	NA	TRBV6-1	TGTGCCAGCAGTGACAGCGGCATTGAGCAGTTCTTC	CASSDSGIEQFF
TRBJ1-5	NA	few	TRBV5-6	TGTGCCAGCAGCTTGGGTCCGGATCAGCCCCAGCATTTT	CASSLGPDQPQHF
TRBJ2-7	TRBD2	NA	TRBV7-2	TGTGCCAGCAGCCCGCGGGGGGGTAGGGGCTACGAGCAGTACTTC	CASSPRGGRGYEQYF
TRBJ2-7	TRBD2	NA	TRBV4-2	TGTGCCAGCAGCCAAGACCTAAGCGGGAGATTGTACGAGCAGTACTTC	CASSQDLSGRLYEQYF
TRBJ2-7	NA	NA	TRBV11-3	TGTGCCAGCAGCTTAAGGGACGCCACCTACGAGCAGTACTTC	CASSLRDATYEQYF
TRBJ2-3	NA	NA	TRBV10-3	TGTGCCGCAGCTAGCGCAGATACGCAGTATTTT	CAAASADTQYF
TRBJ1-4	NA	few	TRBV5-1	TGCGCCAGCAGCCAAGTGAGTGGGGCTAATGAAAAACTGTTTTTT	CASSQVSGANEKLFF
TRBJ2-7	NA	NA	TRBV12-3/TRBV12-4	TGTGCCAGCAGTTTTGACAAGGACTACGAGCAGTACTTC	CASSFDKDYEQYF
TRBJ1-5	NA	few	TRBV5-1	TGCGCCAGCAGCCCAGGGAGTGGCAATCAGCCCCAGCATTTT	CASSPGSGNQPQHF
TRBJ2-1	NA	NA	TRBV7-3	TGTGCCAGCAGCTTAGAGGGCGGATTCTCCTACAATGAGCAGTTCTTC	CASSLEGGFSYNEQFF
TRBJ2-7	NA	NA	TRBV29-1	TGCAGCGTTGAAGACAATTATTCCTACGAGCAGTACTTC	CSVEDNYSYEQYF
TRBJ2-3	NA	NA	TRBV5-1	TGCGCCAGCAGCGGGGGATTCCTCCCGGCGACAGATACGCAGTATTTT	CASSGGFLPATDTQYF
TRBJ2-7	TRBD1	few	TRBV18	TGTGCCAGCTCACCATTAGGGGGCCGCCACGAGCAGTACTTC	CASSPLGGRHEQYF
TRBJ2-7	TRBD2	NA	TRBV5-5	TGTGCCAGCAGCTCACGGGGGGGTGTGGAAAACGAGCAGTACTTC	CASSSRGGVENEQYF
TRBJ2-2	NA	NA	TRBV24-1	TGTGCCACCGGGACGGAGAACACCGGGGAGCTGTTTTTT	CATGTENTGELFF
TRBJ2-5	NA	NA	TRBV4-1	TGCGCCAGCAGCCAAGAATTCCTCGTTCGAACCCAGTACTTC	CASSQEFLVRTQYF
TRBJ2-5	NA	NA	TRBV5-1	TGCGCCAGCAGCTTGCGAAGAGAGACCCAGTACTTC	CASSLRRETQYF
TRBJ1-6	NA	NA	TRBV14	TGTGCCAGCAGCCAAGCCCGGCAGCAGGGAAATCCCCTCCACTTT	CASSQARQQGNPLHF
TRBJ1-1	NA	NA	TRBV7-2	TGTGCCAGCAGCTTAGGGACATATTTCCCAGCTTTCTTT	CASSLGTYFPAFF
TRBJ2-4	TRBD2	NA	TRBV5-1	TGCGCCAGCACCCTGGGGGGGGAGTCGAACATTCAGTACTTC	CASTLGGESNIQYF
TRBJ2-5	TRBD1	NA	TRBV5-1	TGCGCCAGCAGCGCAGGGGGATTTGGGGAGACCCAGTACTTC	CASSAGGFGETQYF
TRBJ1-1	NA	once	TRBV5-6	TGTGCCAGCAGCTTGAGGGGGGGATCAGCTTTCTTT	CASSLRGGSAFF